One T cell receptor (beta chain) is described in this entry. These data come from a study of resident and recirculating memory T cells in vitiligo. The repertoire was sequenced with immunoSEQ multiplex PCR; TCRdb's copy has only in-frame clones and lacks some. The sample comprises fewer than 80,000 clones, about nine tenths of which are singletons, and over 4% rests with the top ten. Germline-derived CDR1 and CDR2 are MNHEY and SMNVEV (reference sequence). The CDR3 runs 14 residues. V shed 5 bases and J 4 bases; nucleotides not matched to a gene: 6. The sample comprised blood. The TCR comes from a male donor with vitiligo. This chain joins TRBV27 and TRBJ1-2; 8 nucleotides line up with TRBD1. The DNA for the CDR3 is TGTGCCAGCAGTCTCCTAGGACAGGGCTATGGCTACACCTTC. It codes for CASSLLGQGYGYTF.